The 9 T cell receptor beta chains reported below all come from one sample, sequenced in a study of CDR3 diversity in severe acne. TCRdb re-called the PCR reads through MiXCR, storing one row per CDR3 protein. The sample yields around 100,000 distinct CDR3 sequences, approximately 47% seen once. The sequenced sample consisted of blood. Receptors were obtained from a male donor with acne.

This clonotype was observed a few times. Sequence at one end of the junction differs from germline and may be a read error. The V gene is TRBV24-1, the J gene TRBJ2-2; D gene uncertain. From germline, CDR1 is KGHDR and CDR2 SFDVKD. CDR3 size: 14 residues. CDR3 loop: CATSRAGEPYEQYF. The DNA of the CDR3 is TGTGCCACCAGTAGGGCTGGGGAACCCTACGAGCAGTACTTT.

This clonotype was counted many times. The chain uses TRBV7-9 and TRBJ2-7; 9 bases map to TRBD1. This CDR3 is 13 amino acids long. Per the germline V gene, CDR1 is SEHNR and CDR2 is FQNEAQ (reference sequence). The J segment lost 7 bases and the V segment lost 2 bases, leaving 3 bases of the junction unmatched. CDR3 region: CASSLTGGKEQYF. In nucleotides, the CDR3 is TGTGCCAGCAGCTTAACAGGGGGCAAGGAGCAGTACTTC.

The chain carries TRBV7-2 and TRBJ1-1; tentatively, D is TRBD1 (5 bases). Trimming cost V 3 bases and J 10 bases, with 12 bases left between them. CDR3 length: 12 amino acids. Germline V gene sequence: CDR1 SGHTA, CDR2 FQGNSA. The CDR3 region has the DNA TGTGCCAGCAGCTTGGGAGGCAGGGTAGCTTTCTTT. It yields the protein CASSLGGRVAFF.

Note on this clonotype: Relative to the germline gene, one junction end is altered; a read error may explain this. The chain recombines TRBV24-1 with TRBJ2-2; D might be TRBD1 or TRBD2, each matching 5 bases. Germline CDR1 reads KGHDR; CDR2 reads SFDVKD. This CDR3 has 14 residues. Here the CDR3 reads CASSHGTDTGELFF. The CDR3 bases are TGTGCCAGCAGTCACGGGACCGACACCGGGGAGCTGTTTTTT.

Concerning this clonotype: An end of the junction does not agree with germline; a read error may underlie this. J is TRBJ2-5 and V is TRBV2; TRBD1 agrees at 8 bases. The germline V gene has CDR1 SNHLY and CDR2 FYNNEI. The CDR3 spans 14 residues. The CDR3 DNA sequence: TGTGCCAGCAGTGAATGGGACAGGAAAGAGGCCCAGTACTTC. Encoded protein: CASSEWDRKEAQYF.

This clonotype appeared many times. The genes are TRBV29-1 and TRBJ2-3; D call uncertain. Germline V lookup: CDR1 SQVTM, CDR2 ANQGSEA. The V gene lost 3 bases and the J gene lost 3 bases, with 1 base spanning the gap. This CDR3 contains 10 residues. Here the CDR3 reads CSVETDTQYF. CDR3 DNA sequence: TGCAGCGTTGAGACAGATACGCAGTATTTT.

Many counts were recorded for this clonotype. V gene TRBV12-3 or TRBV12-4 combines with J gene TRBJ2-3; TRBD2 matches 12 bases. CDR3 length: 16 residues. The V and J ends lost 5 bases and 1 base, in that order; junction bases with no gene match: 4. For the CDR3, the DNA is TGTGCCAGCAGTAAGACTAGCGGGAGCGGCACAGATACGCAGTATTTT. This codes for CASSKTSGSGTDTQYF.

The chain recombines TRBV19 with TRBJ2-7, with 7 bases fitting TRBD2. Germline V gene data show CDR1 as LNHDA and CDR2 as SQIVND (reference sequence). Trimming removed 11 bases from V and 1 base from J; junction bases left unmatched: 11. There are 14 residues in the CDR3. The CDR3 region has the DNA TGTGCCTGGAGTGTGCTAGCGGAATCCTACGAGCAGTACTTC. This codes for CAWSVLAESYEQYF. Together with reference TRBV19 and TRBJ2-7, the CDR3 gives the full variable domain: DGGITQSPKYLFRKEGQNVTLSCEQNLNHDAMYWYRQDPGQGLRLIYYSQIVNDFQKGDIAEGYSVSREKKESFPLTVTSAQKNPTAFYLCAWSVLAESYEQYFGPGTRLTVT.

CDR3 nucleotides: TGTGCCAGCAGCTTAGTCCTACAGGGGCTCATGAACACTGAAGCTTTCTTT. Its protein product is CASSLVLQGLMNTEAFF. The rearrangement links TRBV7-2 to TRBJ1-1, with 7 bases fitting TRBD1. This CDR3 spans 17 amino acids. Germline V gene data show CDR1 as SGHTA and CDR2 as FQGNSA. The V segment lost 1 base and the J segment 0 bases; nucleotides outside the gene matches: 8.